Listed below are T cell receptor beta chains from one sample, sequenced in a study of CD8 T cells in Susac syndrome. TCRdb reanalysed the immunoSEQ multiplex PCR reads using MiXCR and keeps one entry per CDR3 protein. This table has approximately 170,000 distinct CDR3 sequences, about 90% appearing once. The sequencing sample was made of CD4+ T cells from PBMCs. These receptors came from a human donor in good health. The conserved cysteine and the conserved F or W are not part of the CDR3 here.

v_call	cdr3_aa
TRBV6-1	ASRTDANTGELF
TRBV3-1	ASSQLGKDTEAF
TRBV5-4	ASIASGGASYNEQF
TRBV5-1	ASSLALADTEAF
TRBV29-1	SVEGNRVPY
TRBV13	ASSLTQGRFDYGYT
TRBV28	ASTVWGTEAF
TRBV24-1	ATSPSSSDDEQF
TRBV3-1	ASSRKGQGADTQY
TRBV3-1	ASSQPGQTYEQY
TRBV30	AWSMLAGGSRNEQF
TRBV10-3	AISDQGQGESDEQF
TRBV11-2	ASRGQKNTEAF
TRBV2	ASKEGPNTGELF
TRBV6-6	ATGGAGYEQY
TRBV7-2	ASSPTNYGYT
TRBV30	AWGRERVTYNEQF
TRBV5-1	ASSSLGNTEAF
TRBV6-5	ASSPSGAGNQPQH
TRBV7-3	ASSLGQESYNEQF
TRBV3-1	ASSQSQGLVSGYT
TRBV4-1	ASSQPLTSLGPSYEQY
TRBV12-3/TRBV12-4	ASRRGPATSSYEQY
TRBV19	ASNPPDRDFFSGANVLT
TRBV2	ASTSSELRYGYT
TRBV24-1	ATSTSDAGESVVEQF
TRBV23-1	ASSPGLAGDTSTDTQY
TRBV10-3	AIKGQGVTYEQY
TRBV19	ASMHRPNTEAF
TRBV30	ACDRTGKDTEAF
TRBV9	ASSLGTGRDTGELF
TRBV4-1	ASSPSGLAYNEQF
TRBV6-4	ASSDVGNSGANVLT
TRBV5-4	ASSLKAGNTEAF
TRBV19	ASSGRQGRNEKLF
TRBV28	ASSVLAGVRRNIQY
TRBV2	ASSEGQGSYQPQH
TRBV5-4	ASSLRSGAGETQY
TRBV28	ASSPPGAVPTAF
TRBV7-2	ASSPMMNTGELF
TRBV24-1	AANRDRTGELF
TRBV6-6	ASIEGLLTNQPQH
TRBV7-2	ASSARQGDTDTQY
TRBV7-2	ASSYAGGEETQY
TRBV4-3	ASSQVANQPQH
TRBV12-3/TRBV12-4	ASSPWGRRDTEAF
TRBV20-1	SAPTGEGFRA
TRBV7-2	AKGLALGNTGELF
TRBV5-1	ASSLASPRGEQY